A selection of T cell receptor beta chains follows, all from one sample in a study of blood T cell repertoires in COVID-19. Assay: immunoSEQ multiplex PCR; the TCRdb copy retains only in-frame clones and omits some. The data contain about 310,000 clones, over 75% of them singletons. Material for sequencing was peripheral blood. These receptors all stem from a woman aged 45-60 years who had recovered from COVID-19. The CDR3 runs from the conserved cysteine through the conserved F or W. The D gene is left open where the match is weak. Where a row states a size, it is once, few, many or the class of an expanded clone; other rows omit it.

d_gene	v_gene	abundance	j_gene	CDR3aa	CDR3nt
.	TRBV6-5	.	TRBJ2-1	CASSLPDRPNEQFF	TGTGCCAGCAGTTTACCGGACAGACCTAATGAGCAGTTCTTC
.	TRBV4-2	.	TRBJ2-2	CASSQGSGGRNTGELFF	TGTGCCAGCAGCCAAGGAAGTGGTGGGAGAAACACCGGGGAGCTGTTTTTT
.	TRBV5-4	.	TRBJ1-1	CASSLQGNTEAFF	TGTGCCAGCAGCTTGCAGGGAAACACTGAAGCTTTCTTT
.	TRBV28	.	TRBJ2-7	CASSIVLGAEQYF	TGTGCCAGCAGTATCGTCCTGGGGGCCGAGCAGTACTTC
.	TRBV28	.	TRBJ1-5	CASSWDIQSNQPQHF	TGTGCCAGCAGTTGGGACATTCAAAGCAATCAGCCCCAGCATTTT
.	TRBV11-2	.	TRBJ2-3	CASSLGPGVLPDTQYF	TGTGCCAGCAGCTTAGGGCCAGGGGTCCTTCCAGATACGCAGTATTTT
.	TRBV3-1/TRBV3-2	.	TRBJ2-5	CASSRRETQYF	TGTGCCAGCAGCAGGAGAGAGACCCAGTACTTC
TRBD2	TRBV4-2	.	TRBJ2-7	CASSRGRPDTREQYF	TGTGCCAGCAGCCGCGGGAGACCGGATACTCGGGAGCAGTACTTC
TRBD1	TRBV19	.	TRBJ2-7	CASSNQGATYEQYF	TGTGCCAGTAGTAACCAGGGGGCCACCTACGAGCAGTACTTC
TRBD2	TRBV7-2	.	TRBJ2-5	CASSLGSGGAVGTQYF	TGTGCCAGCAGCTTAGGTAGCGGGGGCGCGGTCGGGACCCAGTACTTC
.	TRBV5-4	.	TRBJ2-6	CASSLDSSGANVLTF	TGTGCCAGCAGCTTGGACAGCTCTGGGGCCAACGTCCTGACTTTC
.	TRBV5-6	few	TRBJ2-2	CASSEGGPTGELFF	TGTGCCTCAAGTGAGGGAGGACCCACCGGGGAGCTGTTTTTT
TRBD1	TRBV18	.	TRBJ1-1	CASSPGTGVGTEAFF	TGTGCCAGCTCACCAGGGACAGGGGTAGGAACTGAAGCTTTCTTT
TRBD2	TRBV7-2	.	TRBJ2-1	CASSLEGLAGYEQFF	TGTGCCAGCAGCTTAGAGGGACTAGCGGGATATGAGCAGTTCTTC
TRBD2	TRBV4-2	.	TRBJ2-3	CASSQGGGSYDTQYF	TGTGCCAGCAGCCAAGGCGGCGGGAGTTACGATACGCAGTATTTT
TRBD2	TRBV19	.	TRBJ2-2	CASRTGLAGAGELFF	TGTGCCAGTAGGACGGGACTAGCGGGAGCAGGGGAGCTGTTTTTT
TRBD1	TRBV7-8	many	TRBJ2-7	CASSLGQGAYEQYF	TGTGCCAGCAGCTTGGGACAGGGGGCCTACGAGCAGTACTTC
TRBD1	TRBV19	.	TRBJ1-5	CASSLSGQGSQPQHF	TGTGCCAGTAGTCTTTCGGGACAGGGGAGTCAGCCCCAGCATTTT
TRBD1	TRBV6-5	.	TRBJ1-1	CASTPQGMNTEAFF	TGTGCCAGCACCCCACAGGGGATGAACACTGAAGCTTTCTTT
.	TRBV20-1	.	TRBJ2-6	CSASLFGENGANVLTF	TGCAGTGCTAGTTTATTTGGGGAGAATGGGGCCAACGTCCTGACTTTC
TRBD2	TRBV28	.	TRBJ2-7	CASNAGAPSYEQYF	TGTGCCAGCAATGCGGGAGCCCCCTCCTACGAGCAGTACTTC
.	TRBV7-8	.	TRBJ2-3	CASSRLERTDTQYF	TGTGCCAGCAGCCGACTAGAGCGTACAGATACGCAGTATTTT
TRBD1	TRBV12-3/TRBV12-4	.	TRBJ1-2	CASTLGQKGSYTF	TGTGCCAGCACCCTGGGACAGAAGGGTAGCTACACCTTC
.	TRBV5-1	.	TRBJ1-2	CASSLEAGYGYTF	TGCGCCAGCAGCTTGGAGGCAGGGTATGGCTACACCTTC
TRBD1	TRBV6-4	.	TRBJ2-1	CASSQGDRSYNEQFF	TGTGCCAGCTCACAGGGGGACAGGTCCTACAATGAGCAGTTCTTC
TRBD2	TRBV28	.	TRBJ2-7	CASSLFLGISREEFYEQYF	TGTGCCAGCAGTTTATTCCTCGGCATATCGCGGGAGGAATTTTACGAGCAGTACTTC
TRBD1	TRBV4-3	.	TRBJ1-4	CASSQASGQGAFGEKLFF	TGCGCCAGCAGCCAGGCCTCGGGACAGGGGGCGTTTGGTGAAAAACTGTTTTTT
.	TRBV10-3	.	TRBJ2-1	CAISESKQAGHYNEQFF	TGTGCCATCAGTGAGTCGAAACAAGCGGGACACTACAATGAGCAGTTCTTC
TRBD1	TRBV19	.	TRBJ2-7	CASSRAQTGGAYEQYF	TGTGCCAGTAGTAGAGCCCAGACAGGGGGGGCCTACGAGCAGTACTTC
.	TRBV7-3	.	TRBJ2-4	CASSPRARGLQYF	TGTGCCAGCAGCCCCCGAGCCCGGGGACTCCAGTACTTC
.	TRBV2	.	TRBJ1-4	CASPSKEKLFF	TGTGCCAGCCCCTCCAAGGAGAAACTGTTTTTT
.	TRBV2	few	TRBJ1-5	CASRLESTQHF	TGTGCCAGTAGACTGGAATCGACCCAGCATTTT
.	TRBV5-1	.	TRBJ1-1	CASSLQGSGAFF	TGCGCCAGCAGCTTGCAGGGATCGGGAGCTTTCTTT
.	TRBV5-8	.	TRBJ1-2	CASSLGGEGGYTF	TGTGCCAGCAGCCTCGGCGGTGAGGGCGGCTACACCTTC
TRBD2	TRBV6-2/TRBV6-3	few	TRBJ2-1	CASSTGGSWFF	TGTGCCAGCAGTACCGGGGGGTCATGGTTCTTC
.	TRBV27	.	TRBJ1-1	CASSQQKNTEAFF	TGTGCCAGCAGTCAACAGAAGAACACTGAAGCTTTCTTT
TRBD2	TRBV28	.	TRBJ2-5	CASKAGGIETQYF	TGTGCCAGCAAGGCGGGAGGGATAGAGACCCAGTACTTC
.	TRBV5-1	.	TRBJ2-5	CASSFHLQETQYF	TGCGCCAGCAGCTTTCATCTGCAGGAGACCCAGTACTTC
.	TRBV27	.	TRBJ1-1	CASSLSGGTEAFF	TGTGCCAGCAGTTTATCGGGGGGCACTGAAGCTTTCTTT